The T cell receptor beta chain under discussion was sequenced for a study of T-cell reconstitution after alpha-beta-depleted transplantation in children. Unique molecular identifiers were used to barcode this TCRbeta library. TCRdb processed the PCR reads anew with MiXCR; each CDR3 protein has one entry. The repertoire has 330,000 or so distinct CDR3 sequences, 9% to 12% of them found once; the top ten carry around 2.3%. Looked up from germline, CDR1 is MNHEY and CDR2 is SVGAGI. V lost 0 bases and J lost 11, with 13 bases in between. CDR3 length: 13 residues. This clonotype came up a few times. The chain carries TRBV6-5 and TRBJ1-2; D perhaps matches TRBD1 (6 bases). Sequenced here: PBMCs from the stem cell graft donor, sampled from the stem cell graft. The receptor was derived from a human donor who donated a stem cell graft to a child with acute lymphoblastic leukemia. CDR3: CASSYSETGLYTF. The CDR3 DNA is TGTGCCAGCAGTTACTCGGAAACAGGGTTGTACACCTTC.